The source of this T cell receptor beta chain is a study of blood T cell repertoires in COVID-19 (dated by TCRdb to the early 2020s). For the study in its entirety: Samples covering the acute and convalescent phases of COVID-19 were provided by collaborators in the United States, Italy and Spain. Sample metadata almost always included a de-identified subject ID, COVID-19 status, age in years and sex. The material from the prospective study consisted of cDNA or gDNA derived from T cells, B-cell-depleted T cells, or PBMCs. Where available, HLA class I and class II types were taken from metadata supplied by the sample provider and were not determined by assay-based typing. A freely available public database, intended as a resource for researchers studying the immune response to SARS-CoV-2, is where the repertoires were released. Deeply sampled blood TCRbeta repertoires from subjects exposed to, actively infected with, or recovered from COVID-19 were included in the dataset. Samples were obtained from the ongoing ImmuneRACE study (first 160 participants) and from 1,200 or so subjects provided by 6 global collaborators. General study outcomes and caveats: The quantity of clinical and demographic metadata differed by source and by participant and was supplied without curation.

About this clone: The target of this receptor is not known. No quality values exist for individual bases; no much larger clone is one base distant.

TCRbeta CDR3 regions were amplified from genomic DNA using the immunoSEQ Assay, a bias-controlled multiplex PCR. Under the source paper's analysis protocol: The number of nucleated cells in each sample was estimated by amplification of reference gene primers within the assay. To quantify the absolute abundance of each unique TCRbeta CDR3 rearrangement, sequence reads were collapsed and filtered. For each sample, productive Simpson clonality was calculated by taking the square root of Simpson's diversity index across productive rearrangements. Here the immuneACCESS table is served through TCRdb, limited to in-frame sequences with V and J called. Missing clones are a known gap in these copies; in checked studies unresolved V genes cover under half, and the rest lacks a known reason. The V and J calls and clone size were taken over from that table, and D and trimming were inferred from the DNA. The sample profile shows 90,000 to 110,000 clones; approximately 82% of them were found once. The ten largest make up about 16% of the sample.

The CDR3 sequence holds 15 residues, the cysteine and phenylalanine included. Only the CDR3 DNA stays, 45 bases, in frame from base 1. The germline V gene supplies CDR1 SGDLS and CDR2 YYNGEE. V loses 0 bases of germline sequence and J loses 0 bases, and the interval between the two ends is 6 bases. Each collaborating institution followed its own protocols to collect whole blood in K2EDTA tubes. For TCRbeta analysis, collaborators shipped samples as frozen whole blood, isolated PBMCs, or DNA extracted from either of those sample types. This receptor was taken from a woman older than 75 with acute or convalescent COVID-19. The sequence links TRBV9 to TRBJ2-2, with an unclear D gene assignment. Material for sequencing was peripheral blood. The CDR3 here reads CASSVGETNTGELFF. The DNA sequence is TGTGCCAGCAGCGTAGGAGAGACGAACACCGGGGAGCTGTTTTTT. The full variable domain, completed from the reference TRBV9 and TRBJ2-2 proteins outside the CDR3, reads DSGVTQTPKHLITATGQRVTLRCSPRSGDLSVYWYQQSLDQGLQFLIQYYNGEERAKGNILERFSAQQFPDLHSELNLSSLELGDSALYFCASSVGETNTGELFFGEGSRLTVL.